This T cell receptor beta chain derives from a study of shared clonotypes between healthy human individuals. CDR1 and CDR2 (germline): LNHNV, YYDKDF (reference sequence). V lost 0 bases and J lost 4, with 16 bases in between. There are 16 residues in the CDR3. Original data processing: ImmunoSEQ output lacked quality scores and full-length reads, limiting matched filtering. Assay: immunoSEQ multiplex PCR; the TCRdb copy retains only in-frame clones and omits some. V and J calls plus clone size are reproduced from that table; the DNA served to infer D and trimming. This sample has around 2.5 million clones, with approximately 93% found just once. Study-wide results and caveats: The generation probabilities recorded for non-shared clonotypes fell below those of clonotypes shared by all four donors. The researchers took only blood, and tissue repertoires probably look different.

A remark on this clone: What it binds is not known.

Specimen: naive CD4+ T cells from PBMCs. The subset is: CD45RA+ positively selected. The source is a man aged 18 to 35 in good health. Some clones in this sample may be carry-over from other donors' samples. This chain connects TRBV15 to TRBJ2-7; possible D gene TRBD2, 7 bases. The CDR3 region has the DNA TGTGCCACCAGCAGAGATGGTGCGGGGGCGATATACGAGCAGTACTTC. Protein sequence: CATSRDGAGAIYEQYF.